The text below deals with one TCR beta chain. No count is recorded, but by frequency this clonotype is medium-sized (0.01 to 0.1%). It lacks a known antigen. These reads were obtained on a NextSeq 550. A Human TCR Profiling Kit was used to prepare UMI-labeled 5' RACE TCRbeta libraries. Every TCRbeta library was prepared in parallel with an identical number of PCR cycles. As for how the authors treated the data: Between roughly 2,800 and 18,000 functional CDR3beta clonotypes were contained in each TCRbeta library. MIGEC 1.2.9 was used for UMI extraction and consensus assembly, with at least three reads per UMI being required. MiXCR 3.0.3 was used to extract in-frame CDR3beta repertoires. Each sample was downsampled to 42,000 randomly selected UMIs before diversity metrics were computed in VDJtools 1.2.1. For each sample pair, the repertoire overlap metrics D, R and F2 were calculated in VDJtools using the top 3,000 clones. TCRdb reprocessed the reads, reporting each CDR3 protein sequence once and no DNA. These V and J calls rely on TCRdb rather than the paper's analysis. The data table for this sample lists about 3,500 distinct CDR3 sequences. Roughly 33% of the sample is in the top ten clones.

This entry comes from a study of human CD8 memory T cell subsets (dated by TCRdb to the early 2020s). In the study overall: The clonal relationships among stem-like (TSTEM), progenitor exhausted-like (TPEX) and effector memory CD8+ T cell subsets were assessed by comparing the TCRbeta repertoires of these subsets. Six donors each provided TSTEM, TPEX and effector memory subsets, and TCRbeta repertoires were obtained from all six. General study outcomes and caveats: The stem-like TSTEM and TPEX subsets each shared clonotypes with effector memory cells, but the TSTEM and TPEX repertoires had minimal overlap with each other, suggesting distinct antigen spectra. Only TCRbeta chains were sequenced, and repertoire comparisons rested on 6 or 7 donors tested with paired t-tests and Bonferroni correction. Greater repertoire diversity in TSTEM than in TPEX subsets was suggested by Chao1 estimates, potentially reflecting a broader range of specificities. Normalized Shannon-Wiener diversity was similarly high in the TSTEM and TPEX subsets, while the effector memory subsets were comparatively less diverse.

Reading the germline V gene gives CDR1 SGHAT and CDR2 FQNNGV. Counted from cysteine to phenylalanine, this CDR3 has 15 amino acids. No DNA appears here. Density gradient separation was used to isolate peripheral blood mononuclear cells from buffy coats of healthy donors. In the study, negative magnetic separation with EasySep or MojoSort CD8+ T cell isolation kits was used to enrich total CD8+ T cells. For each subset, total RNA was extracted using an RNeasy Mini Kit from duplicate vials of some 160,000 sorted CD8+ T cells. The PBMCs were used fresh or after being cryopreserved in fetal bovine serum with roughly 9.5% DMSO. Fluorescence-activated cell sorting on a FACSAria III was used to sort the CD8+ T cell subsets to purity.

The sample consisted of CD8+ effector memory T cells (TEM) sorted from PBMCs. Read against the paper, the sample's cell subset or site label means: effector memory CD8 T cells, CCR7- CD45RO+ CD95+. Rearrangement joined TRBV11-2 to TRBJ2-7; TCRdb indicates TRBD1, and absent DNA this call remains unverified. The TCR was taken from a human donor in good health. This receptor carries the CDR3 CASSLGPRDTYEQYF.